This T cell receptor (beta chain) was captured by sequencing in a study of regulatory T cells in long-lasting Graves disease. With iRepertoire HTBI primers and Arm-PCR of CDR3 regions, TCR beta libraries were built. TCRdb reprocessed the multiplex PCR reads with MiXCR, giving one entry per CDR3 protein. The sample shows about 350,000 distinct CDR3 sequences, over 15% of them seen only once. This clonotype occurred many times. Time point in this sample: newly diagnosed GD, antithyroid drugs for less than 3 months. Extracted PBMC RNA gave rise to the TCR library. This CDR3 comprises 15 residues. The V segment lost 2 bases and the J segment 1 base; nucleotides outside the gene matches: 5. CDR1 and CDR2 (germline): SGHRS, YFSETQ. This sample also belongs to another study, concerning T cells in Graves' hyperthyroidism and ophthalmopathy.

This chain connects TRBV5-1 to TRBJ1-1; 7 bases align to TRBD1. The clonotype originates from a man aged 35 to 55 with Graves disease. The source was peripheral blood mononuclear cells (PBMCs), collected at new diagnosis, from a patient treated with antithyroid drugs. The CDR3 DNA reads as TGCGCCAGCAGCTTTACAGGGGTGACGAACACTGAAGCTTTCTTT. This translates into CASSFTGVTNTEAFF.